A selection of T cell receptor beta chains follows, all from one sample in a study of T-cell reconstitution after alpha-beta-depleted transplantation in children. Each CDR3 protein gets one entry after TCRdb re-called the PCR reads with MiXCR. The top ten clones hold 4.3% of a sample with 380,000 or so distinct CDR3 sequences, approximately 12% of them seen once. This material consisted of PBMCs, taken from the stem cell graft. These TCRs come from a human donor who donated a stem cell graft to a child with Fanconi anemia. The CDR3 runs from the conserved cysteine through the conserved F or W. D genes are given only for firm matches. Clone size is stated in some rows and not others, as once, few, many or a class when expanded.

size	D	V	J	DNA	CDR3
-	-	TRBV5-6	TRBJ1-1	TGTGCCAGCAGCTTCCAGACAGTTGAAGCTTTCTTT	CASSFQTVEAFF
-	-	TRBV21-1	TRBJ1-2	TGTGCCAGGCCCCCCTACTACCCAGGGGTCTATGGCTACACCTTC	CARPPYYPGVYGYTF
-	-	TRBV4-2	TRBJ2-5	TGTGCCAGCAGCCAAGATCGCGGGCCTGAACAAGAGACCCAGTACTTC	CASSQDRGPEQETQYF
few	-	TRBV6-2/TRBV6-3	TRBJ1-5	TGTGCCAGCAGTTACGTGGGGCATCAGCCCCAGCATTTT	CASSYVGHQPQHF
-	-	TRBV12-3/TRBV12-4	TRBJ1-5	TGTGCCAGCAGCCCAGGGCCTTACCTCAATCAGCCCCAGCATTTT	CASSPGPYLNQPQHF
many	TRBD1	TRBV6-5	TRBJ2-3	TGTGCCAGCAGCTTACCCGCCAGGGGGCGAGGCACAGATACGCAGTATTTT	CASSLPARGRGTDTQYF
-	-	TRBV5-6	TRBJ2-5	TGTGCCAGCAGTTCGAAGGATCAAGAGACCCAGTACTTC	CASSSKDQETQYF
-	-	TRBV2	TRBJ2-4	TGTGCCAGCACCGTAGACAGCCAAAACATTCAGTACTTC	CASTVDSQNIQYF
-	-	TRBV28	TRBJ2-3	TGTGCCAGCACTTCCTTCTCGAGTAGCACGACCGATGCACTTACGTATACGCAGTATTTT	CASTSFSSSTTDALTYTQYF
many	-	TRBV5-6	TRBJ1-4	TGTGCCAGCAGTCCAGGGGTCACGGGGAAAAAACTGTTTTTT	CASSPGVTGKKLFF
-	TRBD1	TRBV4-3	TRBJ1-1	TGCGCCAGCAGCCAGATCCCGACAGGGGGGAACACTGAAGCTTTCTTT	CASSQIPTGGNTEAFF
medium-sized	TRBD1	TRBV20-1	TRBJ2-2	TGCAGTGCTAGAGATCCAGGGACAGCGAACACCGGGGAGCTGTTTTTT	CSARDPGTANTGELFF
-	TRBD1	TRBV7-9	TRBJ2-1	TGTGCCAGCAGCCCCGGACAGGGGTTCGGGTCCTACAATGAGCAGTTCTTC	CASSPGQGFGSYNEQFF
few	-	TRBV20-1	TRBJ2-3	TGCAGTGCTAGCCTCCTACAGGGCCCGGCAGATACGCAGTATTTT	CSASLLQGPADTQYF
-	-	TRBV12-3/TRBV12-4	TRBJ2-3	TGTGCCAGCAGTTTAAGTATAGGGGATTGGGATACGCAGTATTTT	CASSLSIGDWDTQYF
many	-	TRBV28	TRBJ2-3	TGTGCCAGCGGGGCGCCCGACCTTAGTGGGGGTGGGCCAGATACGCAGTATTTT	CASGAPDLSGGGPDTQYF
many	-	TRBV18	TRBJ1-1	TGTGCCAGCTCACCACCTTTTCAGGGTCGTACTGAAGCTTTCTTT	CASSPPFQGRTEAFF
-	-	TRBV6-5	TRBJ1-1	TGTGCCAGCAGTTACTCGGCCGGCGTAAACACTGAAGCTTTCTTT	CASSYSAGVNTEAFF
many	-	TRBV5-5	TRBJ1-1	TGTGCCAGCACCAGGAACACTGAAGCTTTCTTT	CASTRNTEAFF
-	TRBD1	TRBV12-3/TRBV12-4	TRBJ2-7	TGTGCCAGCAGTTTGGGACAGGGAATACGCGAGCAGTACTTC	CASSLGQGIREQYF
-	-	TRBV5-1	TRBJ1-1	TGCGCCAGCAGCTTGGCCGGACGTAGCACTGAAGCTTTCTTT	CASSLAGRSTEAFF
many	-	TRBV6-6	TRBJ2-7	TGTGCCAGCACCGCGGGGCAGTCGAGCGAGCAGTACTTC	CASTAGQSSEQYF
many	-	TRBV4-3	TRBJ2-3	TGCGCCAGCAGCCGAGACCGGGACGGGATCACAGATACGCAGTATTTT	CASSRDRDGITDTQYF
few	TRBD1	TRBV5-1	TRBJ2-5	TGCGCCAGCAGCTTGGTTGGGACAGGGTTTGAAGAGACCCAGTACTTC	CASSLVGTGFEETQYF
many	-	TRBV12-3/TRBV12-4	TRBJ1-5	TGTGCCAGCAGTCAAGACCCTCAGCCCCAGCATTTT	CASSQDPQPQHF
-	TRBD2	TRBV13	TRBJ2-3	TGTGCCAGCAGCCCGGAGGGTACTAGCGGGATCTTAGGCACAGATACGCAGTATTTT	CASSPEGTSGILGTDTQYF
few	TRBD2	TRBV20-1	TRBJ2-1	TGCAGTGCTAGAGATAATAAGCGGGGGGGCCTTGGGCCCTACAATGAGCAGTTCTTC	CSARDNKRGGLGPYNEQFF
-	-	TRBV5-6	TRBJ1-5	TGTGCCAGCAGCTTGTTTACCTCTAATCAGCCCCAGCATTTT	CASSLFTSNQPQHF
many	-	TRBV5-6	TRBJ2-7	TGTGCCAGCAGCTTCTTAGGCAGTTACGAGCAGTACTTC	CASSFLGSYEQYF
many	-	TRBV6-6	TRBJ2-7	TGTGCCAGCAGTTATTTTGACGGGTACGAGCAGTACTTC	CASSYFDGYEQYF
-	TRBD2	TRBV14	TRBJ2-1	TGTGCCAGCAGCCAAGACCGAGCGGGGGAGAACAATGAGCAGTTCTTC	CASSQDRAGENNEQFF
-	-	TRBV3-1	TRBJ2-1	TGTGCCAGCAGCCCCCGGGGGGCAGGAGGGTTCAATGAGCAGTTCTTC	CASSPRGAGGFNEQFF
-	-	TRBV20-1	TRBJ1-1	TGCAGTAATCCGGGACTAGGGAACACTGAAGCTTTCTTT	CSNPGLGNTEAFF
-	TRBD1	TRBV28	TRBJ1-6	TGTGCCATCAAGGGGGGACAGGGTGAGGCACCCCTCCACTTT	CAIKGGQGEAPLHF
-	-	TRBV13	TRBJ1-1	TGTGCCACCAACCACCTGGGCGTTATTGAAGCTTTCTTT	CATNHLGVIEAFF
-	TRBD1	TRBV15	TRBJ2-7	TGTGCCACCTCATTGGGGGACAGGCTCTACGAGCAGTACTTC	CATSLGDRLYEQYF
-	TRBD2	TRBV5-1	TRBJ2-7	TGCGCCAGCAGCTCGGGACTAGCGGGGGGGCCGTACGAGCAGTACTTC	CASSSGLAGGPYEQYF
-	TRBD1	TRBV28	TRBJ1-1	TGTGCCAGCAGTGAACACAGGGGTAGAAACACTGAAGCTTTCTTT	CASSEHRGRNTEAFF
few	TRBD1	TRBV7-9	TRBJ2-2	TGTGCCAGCAGCAAAACCGGGACAGGGCCGAGGAACACCGGGGAGCTGTTTTTT	CASSKTGTGPRNTGELFF
few	-	TRBV12-3/TRBV12-4	TRBJ2-5	TGTGCCAGCAGTTTGATGAGGGAGACCCAGTACTTC	CASSLMRETQYF
-	-	TRBV20-1	TRBJ1-2	TGCAGTGCCGAGAACAACTATGGCTACACCTTC	CSAENNYGYTF
many	TRBD1	TRBV6-6	TRBJ2-7	TGTGCCAGCAGCGCGACAGGGCTCTACGAGCAGTACTTC	CASSATGLYEQYF
-	-	TRBV2	TRBJ2-5	TGTGCCAGCAGTGAATCTATGTACCAAGAGACCCAGTACTTC	CASSESMYQETQYF
few	TRBD2	TRBV5-4	TRBJ2-1	TGTGCCAGCAGCTTAGGTAGCGGGGGGAACAATGAGCAGTTCTTC	CASSLGSGGNNEQFF
-	TRBD2	TRBV29-1	TRBJ2-3	TGCAGCGTTGATGCTAGCGGGATCACAGATACGCAGTATTTT	CSVDASGITDTQYF
few	-	TRBV7-9	TRBJ2-5	TGTGCCAGCAGCTTATTCAACAGGCTAGAGGAGACCCAGTACTTC	CASSLFNRLEETQYF